The 3 T cell receptor beta chains below all came from one sample that was sequenced in a study of blood T cell repertoires in COVID-19. The assay was immunoSEQ multiplex PCR, and TCRdb's table has in-frame clones only and misses some. Of approximately 49,000 clones listed, approximately 88% are singletons. The sample consisted of peripheral blood. These receptors all stem from a man aged 50-59 years with active COVID-19.

V gene TRBV4-3 combines with J gene TRBJ1-4; 8 bases are a match to TRBD1. This CDR3 is 16 amino acids long. J was trimmed by 3 bases and V by 3 bases; bases with no gene match: 6. CDR1 and CDR2 (germline): LGHNA, YSLEER. CDR3 bases: TGCGCCAGCAGCCAGAACAACAGGGGGGCTAATGAAAAACTGTTTTTT. The encoded protein is CASSQNNRGANEKLFF.

This chain links TRBV7-9 with TRBJ1-4, with D unclear. This CDR3 spans 13 amino acids. Germline V gene lookup returns CDR1 SEHNR and CDR2 FQNEAQ (reference sequence). V was pared by 7 bases and J by 7 bases, with 13 bases between. CDR3 bases: TGTGCCAGCAAGTCAGGCCCGCTTGAAAAACTGTTTTTT. It is translated as CASKSGPLEKLFF.

This clone was seen a single time. This chain connects TRBV5-6 to TRBJ1-2; 11 bases agree with TRBD1. CDR3 length: 17 residues. Germline CDR1 is SGHDT and CDR2 is YYEEEE. J lost 2 bases, V lost 3 bases, and 9 bases had no gene match. The CDR3 coding sequence is TGTGCCAGCAGCTCGACCGTCGGACAGGGGGCCAACTATGGCTACACCTTC. This codes for CASSSTVGQGANYGYTF.